This T cell receptor beta chain was captured by sequencing in a study of STAT5B mutations in CD4+ large granular lymphocyte leukemia. Study-wide results and caveats: 8/27 top patient clones versus 2/35 control clones were TRBV06-family.

This table comes from immunoSEQ multiplex PCR, and its TCRdb copy is limited to in-frame clones, with some not included. This sample has almost 30,000 clones, with roughly 80% found just once. Remarks on this clone: As yet, its antigen is unknown.

V shed 2 bases and J shed 2 bases, with 9 bases lying between them. Germline-derived CDR1 and CDR2 are MNHEY and SMNVEV (reference sequence). CDR3 length equals 15 residues. The clonotype was recovered from a human donor in good health. The sequenced sample was CD4+ T cells from blood buffy coats. The V call is TRBV27, the J call TRBJ2-2; maybe TRBD2 (6 bases). CDR3 coding DNA: TGTGCCAGCAGTTTACGGCGGGGCAACACCGGGGAGCTGTTTTTT. Its protein is CASSLRRGNTGELFF.